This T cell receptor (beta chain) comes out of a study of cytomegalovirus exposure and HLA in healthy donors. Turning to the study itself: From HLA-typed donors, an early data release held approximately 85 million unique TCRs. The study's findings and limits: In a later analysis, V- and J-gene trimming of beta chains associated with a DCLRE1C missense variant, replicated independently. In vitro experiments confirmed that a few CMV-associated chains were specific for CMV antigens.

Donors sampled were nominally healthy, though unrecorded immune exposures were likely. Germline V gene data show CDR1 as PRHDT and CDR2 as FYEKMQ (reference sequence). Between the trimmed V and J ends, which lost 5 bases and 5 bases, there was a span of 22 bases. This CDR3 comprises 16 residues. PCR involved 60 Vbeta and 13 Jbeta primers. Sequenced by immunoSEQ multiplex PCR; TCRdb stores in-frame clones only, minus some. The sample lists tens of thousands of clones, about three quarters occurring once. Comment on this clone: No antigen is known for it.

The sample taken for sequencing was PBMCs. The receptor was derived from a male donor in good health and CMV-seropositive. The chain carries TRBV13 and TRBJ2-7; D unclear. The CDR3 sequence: CASSLERSQETHEQYF. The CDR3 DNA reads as TGTGCCAGCAGCCTCGAGAGATCCCAGGAAACCCACGAGCAGTACTTC.